Listed below are T cell receptor beta chains from one sample, sequenced in a study of blood T cell repertoires in COVID-19. TCRdb's table, derived via immunoSEQ multiplex PCR, lists solely in-frame clones and lacks some. The table records around 390,000 clones, 85% to 90% of them present only once. Material: PBMCs or T cells enriched from blood (not recorded which). The receptors derive from a woman between 45 and 65 years old who had recovered from COVID-19. CDR3s include the opening cysteine and the closing phenylalanine or tryptophan. D genes are given only for firm matches. Some rows mark clone size as missing; the rest say once, few, many or name a class of expanded clone.

j_call: TRBJ1-5; d_call: -; clone_size: -; v_call: TRBV18; cdr3_aa: CASSRQASDQPQHF; cdr3_nt: TGTGCCAGCTCACGCCAGGCTTCGGATCAGCCCCAGCATTTT
j_call: TRBJ1-1; d_call: -; clone_size: -; v_call: TRBV29-1; cdr3_aa: CSVGVGENTEAFF; cdr3_nt: TGCAGCGTTGGGGTCGGGGAGAACACTGAAGCTTTCTTT
j_call: TRBJ2-5; d_call: TRBD1; clone_size: -; v_call: TRBV4-1; cdr3_aa: CASSQGYRGRQETQYF; cdr3_nt: TGCGCCAGCAGCCAAGGGTACAGGGGGCGACAAGAGACCCAGTACTTC
j_call: TRBJ1-1; d_call: -; clone_size: -; v_call: TRBV7-6; cdr3_aa: CASSITGFMTSEAFF; cdr3_nt: TGTGCCAGCAGCATCACAGGGTTTATGACTTCTGAAGCTTTCTTT
j_call: TRBJ2-6; d_call: -; clone_size: -; v_call: TRBV19; cdr3_aa: CASRDRSPLPGANVLTF; cdr3_nt: TGTGCCAGTAGAGACAGGTCACCATTACCTGGGGCCAACGTCCTGACTTTC
j_call: TRBJ1-1; d_call: -; clone_size: -; v_call: TRBV19; cdr3_aa: CASSTSGAEAFF; cdr3_nt: TGTGCCAGTAGTACTTCGGGGGCTGAAGCTTTCTTT
j_call: TRBJ1-4; d_call: TRBD1; clone_size: few; v_call: TRBV4-3; cdr3_aa: CASSQGYRGENEKLFF; cdr3_nt: TGCGCCAGCAGCCAAGGCTACAGGGGGGAAAATGAAAAACTGTTTTTT
j_call: TRBJ2-1; d_call: TRBD2; clone_size: -; v_call: TRBV6-5; cdr3_aa: CASRVGLAGGEEQFF; cdr3_nt: TGTGCCAGCAGAGTGGGACTAGCGGGGGGCGAAGAGCAGTTCTTC
j_call: TRBJ1-2; d_call: TRBD1; clone_size: -; v_call: TRBV12-3/TRBV12-4; cdr3_aa: CATGDYGYTF; cdr3_nt: TGTGCAACAGGGGACTATGGCTACACCTTC
j_call: TRBJ2-7; d_call: TRBD2; clone_size: -; v_call: TRBV5-1; cdr3_aa: CASSLGSSGEQYEQYF; cdr3_nt: TGCGCCAGCAGCTTGGGTTCTAGCGGGGAACAGTACGAGCAGTACTTC
j_call: TRBJ2-6; d_call: -; clone_size: -; v_call: TRBV3-1/TRBV3-2; cdr3_aa: CASSQTPPGIVTGANVLTF; cdr3_nt: TGTGCCAGCAGCCAGACCCCACCGGGGATCGTGACTGGGGCCAACGTCCTGACTTTC
j_call: TRBJ2-7; d_call: -; clone_size: -; v_call: TRBV4-3; cdr3_aa: CASSQDAGTYEQYF; cdr3_nt: TGCGCCAGCAGCCAAGACGCGGGGACCTACGAGCAGTACTTC
j_call: TRBJ1-4; d_call: -; clone_size: -; v_call: TRBV5-5; cdr3_aa: CASSFPGSPGAREKLFF; cdr3_nt: TGTGCCAGCAGCTTTCCAGGTTCTCCAGGGGCCCGTGAAAAACTGTTTTTT
j_call: TRBJ2-1; d_call: -; clone_size: few; v_call: TRBV6-5; cdr3_aa: CASSYLPGDNEQFF; cdr3_nt: TGTGCCAGCAGTTACTTGCCAGGGGACAATGAGCAGTTCTTC
j_call: TRBJ1-1; d_call: -; clone_size: -; v_call: TRBV14; cdr3_aa: CASSQPGTSKLNTEAFF; cdr3_nt: TGTGCCAGCAGCCAACCTGGGACATCCAAATTGAACACTGAAGCTTTCTTT
j_call: TRBJ2-7; d_call: -; clone_size: -; v_call: TRBV7-8; cdr3_aa: CASSPTFGGRSDEQYF; cdr3_nt: TGTGCCAGCAGCCCAACATTCGGGGGGCGTTCTGACGAGCAGTACTTC
j_call: TRBJ2-5; d_call: TRBD2; clone_size: -; v_call: TRBV18; cdr3_aa: CASSTTSGGAIRAQYF; cdr3_nt: TGTGCCAGCTCAACGACTAGCGGGGGGGCCATTCGCGCCCAGTACTTC
j_call: TRBJ2-5; d_call: TRBD1; clone_size: -; v_call: TRBV9; cdr3_aa: CASSAGGWNQETQYF; cdr3_nt: TGTGCCAGCAGCGCAGGGGGCTGGAACCAAGAGACCCAGTACTTC
j_call: TRBJ2-4; d_call: TRBD2; clone_size: once; v_call: TRBV19; cdr3_aa: CASSISGGLAKNIQYF; cdr3_nt: TGTGCCAGTAGTATTAGCGGGGGTCTAGCCAAAAACATTCAGTACTTC
j_call: TRBJ1-2; d_call: -; clone_size: -; v_call: TRBV27; cdr3_aa: CATFGVWGEANYGYTF; cdr3_nt: TGTGCCACCTTTGGGGTTTGGGGGGAAGCTAACTATGGCTACACCTTC
j_call: TRBJ2-3; d_call: -; clone_size: once; v_call: TRBV18; cdr3_aa: CASSPRSIAGASTDTQYF; cdr3_nt: TGTGCCAGCTCACCAAGGTCTATAGCAGGGGCTAGCACAGATACGCAGTATTTT
j_call: TRBJ2-5; d_call: TRBD2; clone_size: -; v_call: TRBV27; cdr3_aa: CASKIGGGGKETQYF; cdr3_nt: TGTGCCAGCAAGATCGGCGGGGGGGGAAAAGAGACCCAGTACTTC
j_call: TRBJ1-5; d_call: -; clone_size: -; v_call: TRBV10-1; cdr3_aa: CASSESRTRGGQPQHF; cdr3_nt: TGCGCCAGCAGTGAGTCGAGGACAAGGGGTGGTCAGCCCCAGCATTTT
j_call: TRBJ2-1; d_call: -; clone_size: few; v_call: TRBV4-1; cdr3_aa: CASSPRLEAGFNNEQFF; cdr3_nt: TGCGCCAGCAGCCCTCGGTTGGAAGCGGGCTTCAACAATGAGCAGTTCTTC
j_call: TRBJ1-6; d_call: -; clone_size: -; v_call: TRBV3-1/TRBV3-2; cdr3_aa: CASSHPAPPGGGSPLHF; cdr3_nt: TGTGCCAGCAGCCACCCCGCCCCGCCCGGTGGGGGGTCACCCCTCCACTTT
j_call: TRBJ1-6; d_call: -; clone_size: -; v_call: TRBV2; cdr3_aa: CASMGTWGSPLHF; cdr3_nt: TGTGCCAGCATGGGGACATGGGGTTCACCCCTCCACTTT
j_call: TRBJ2-2; d_call: -; clone_size: -; v_call: TRBV7-6; cdr3_aa: CASSLSGTGELFF; cdr3_nt: TGTGCCAGCAGCTTATCAGGGACCGGGGAGCTGTTTTTT
j_call: TRBJ1-6; d_call: -; clone_size: -; v_call: TRBV2; cdr3_aa: CASRGQGWSSYNSPLHF; cdr3_nt: TGTGCCAGCAGGGGCCAGGGATGGAGCTCCTATAATTCACCCCTCCACTTT
j_call: TRBJ1-1; d_call: TRBD1; clone_size: -; v_call: TRBV5-8; cdr3_aa: CASSMGQMNTEAFF; cdr3_nt: TGTGCCAGCAGCATGGGACAGATGAACACTGAAGCTTTCTTT
j_call: TRBJ1-5; d_call: -; clone_size: once; v_call: TRBV5-1; cdr3_aa: CASSFEGEQPQHF; cdr3_nt: TGCGCCAGCAGCTTTGAGGGTGAGCAGCCCCAGCATTTT
j_call: TRBJ2-1; d_call: TRBD2; clone_size: -; v_call: TRBV7-2; cdr3_aa: CASSLGGTSGWIEQFF; cdr3_nt: TGTGCCAGCAGCTTAGGGGGGACTAGCGGGTGGATTGAGCAGTTCTTC
j_call: TRBJ2-1; d_call: -; clone_size: -; v_call: TRBV19; cdr3_aa: CASPPRASHCNEQFF; cdr3_nt: TGTGCCAGCCCCCCTAGGGCTAGCCACTGCAATGAGCAGTTCTTC
j_call: TRBJ2-2; d_call: TRBD1; clone_size: -; v_call: TRBV30; cdr3_aa: CAWSDGTVANTGELFF; cdr3_nt: TGTGCCTGGAGCGACGGGACAGTCGCGAACACCGGGGAGCTGTTTTTT
j_call: TRBJ1-1; d_call: -; clone_size: -; v_call: TRBV6-2/TRBV6-3; cdr3_aa: CASSQSGEWNTEAFF; cdr3_nt: TGTGCCAGCAGCCAGTCGGGGGAATGGAACACTGAAGCTTTCTTT
j_call: TRBJ1-4; d_call: TRBD1; clone_size: once; v_call: TRBV2; cdr3_aa: CASSSNRGPQGGEKLFF; cdr3_nt: TGTGCCAGCAGTTCGAACAGGGGGCCTCAAGGAGGTGAAAAACTGTTTTTT
j_call: TRBJ2-3; d_call: -; clone_size: few; v_call: TRBV5-1; cdr3_aa: CASSLGGTHNTDTQYF; cdr3_nt: TGCGCCAGCAGCTTGGGTGGGACACACAACACAGATACGCAGTATTTT
j_call: TRBJ1-5; d_call: -; clone_size: few; v_call: TRBV28; cdr3_aa: CASGVVRVDQPQHF; cdr3_nt: TGTGCCAGCGGGGTGGTCAGGGTCGATCAGCCCCAGCATTTT
j_call: TRBJ1-2; d_call: TRBD1; clone_size: -; v_call: TRBV24-1; cdr3_aa: CATSDSGQGPYGYTF; cdr3_nt: TGTGCCACCAGTGACTCCGGACAGGGGCCCTATGGCTACACCTTC
j_call: TRBJ2-7; d_call: -; clone_size: -; v_call: TRBV7-3; cdr3_aa: CASSSPPGEQYF; cdr3_nt: TGTGCCAGCAGCTCCCCCCCCGGCGAGCAGTACTTC
j_call: TRBJ1-1; d_call: -; clone_size: -; v_call: TRBV5-1; cdr3_aa: CASSAEMNTEAFF; cdr3_nt: TGCGCCAGCAGCGCCGAGATGAACACTGAAGCTTTCTTT
j_call: TRBJ1-2; d_call: TRBD1; clone_size: -; v_call: TRBV5-1; cdr3_aa: CASSSQGVGYTF; cdr3_nt: TGCGCCAGCAGCTCGCAGGGGGTTGGCTACACCTTC
j_call: TRBJ1-2; d_call: TRBD1; clone_size: -; v_call: TRBV6-5; cdr3_aa: CASTLLGQGNYGYTF; cdr3_nt: TGTGCCAGCACCTTATTAGGACAGGGGAACTATGGCTACACCTTC
j_call: TRBJ2-1; d_call: -; clone_size: few; v_call: TRBV7-2; cdr3_aa: CASSSGLPDEQFF; cdr3_nt: TGTGCCAGCAGCTCCGGACTACCCGATGAGCAGTTCTTC
j_call: TRBJ2-6; d_call: TRBD2; clone_size: -; v_call: TRBV9; cdr3_aa: CASSVGGGPPSGANVLTF; cdr3_nt: TGTGCCAGCAGCGTAGGCGGGGGACCCCCCTCTGGGGCCAACGTCCTGACTTTC
j_call: TRBJ2-2; d_call: -; clone_size: -; v_call: TRBV4-1; cdr3_aa: CASSQEGPQGYTGELFF; cdr3_nt: TGCGCCAGCAGCCAAGAAGGCCCTCAGGGGTACACCGGGGAGCTGTTTTTT
j_call: TRBJ1-5; d_call: -; clone_size: -; v_call: TRBV7-8; cdr3_aa: CASSSQDQGPQHF; cdr3_nt: TGTGCCAGCAGCTCACAAGATCAGGGACCCCAGCATTTT
j_call: TRBJ2-1; d_call: TRBD2; clone_size: -; v_call: TRBV2; cdr3_aa: CASSEALAGGSQFF; cdr3_nt: TGTGCCAGCAGTGAAGCGTTAGCGGGGGGAAGTCAGTTCTTC
j_call: TRBJ1-2; d_call: TRBD1; clone_size: -; v_call: TRBV30; cdr3_aa: CAWSFSDRGLYGYTF; cdr3_nt: TGTGCCTGGAGTTTTTCCGACAGGGGGCTTTATGGCTACACCTTC